The entry below describes one T cell receptor (beta chain). Its antigen is currently unknown. This sample was included in a study of cytomegalovirus exposure and HLA in healthy donors. The PCR used 60 Vbeta and 13 Jbeta primers. Only in-frame clones appear in the TCRdb table, and some are missing; sequencing was by immunoSEQ multiplex PCR. This sample's clone table lists approximately 180,000 clones. CDR1 and CDR2 from the germline V gene are SGDLS and YYNGEE. This CDR3 is 15 amino acids long. Trimming cost V 3 bases and J 4 bases; bases outside gene matches: 6. Findings and caveats of the study: Prior analysis indicated that the majority of TCR beta V segments exhibited productivity approximately 90% or approximately 30% of the time. Highest at DRB1 and lowest at HLA-C, TCR association rates differed among HLA loci in a later analysis. Rarity characterized most TCR sequences, yet some public TCRs appeared in many donors.

All donors participated as healthy donors of bone marrow. This clonotype was sampled from a man aged 25-40 years in good health and CMV-seronegative. The chain uses TRBV9 and TRBJ2-1, with 8 bases matching TRBD2. The source material was PBMCs. DNA for the CDR3: TGTGCCAGCAGCGCCGTCGGGGGGGGGTACAATGAGCAGTTCTTC. Amino acid sequence: CASSAVGGGYNEQFF.